Here is one TCR beta chain with its context. The data originate from a study of blood T cell repertoires in COVID-19. Study context: Sites across the United States, Italy and Spain contributed samples from acute and convalescent COVID-19. T cells, B-cell-depleted T cells, or PBMCs supplied cDNA or gDNA.

Study processing details: Counts of nucleated cells, estimated from reference gene primer amplification, were obtained. Sequencing was performed with immunoSEQ multiplex PCR; in TCRdb, only in-frame clones are kept and a portion is missing. The V and J calls and the clone size are those of that table, but D and trimming were determined from the DNA. The table has 250,000 or so clones, roughly nine tenths seen once. Germline V gives CDR1 SGHNT, CDR2 YENEEA. Trimming removed 2 bases at V and 4 bases at J, with 11 bases between. CDR3 length: 15 amino acids. The chain carries TRBV11-3 and TRBJ1-4, with D maybe TRBD1 (6 bases). The sample comprised peripheral blood. The origin of this receptor is a man aged 55 to 70 with acute or convalescent COVID-19. CDR3 sequence: CASSLTGQRNEKLFF. The CDR3 nucleotides are TGTGCCAGCAGCTTAACGGGACAACGTAATGAAAAACTGTTTTTT. The full variable domain, completed using reference TRBV11-3 and TRBJ1-4, is EAGVVQSPRYKIIEKKQPVAFWCNPISGHNTLYWYLQNLGQGPELLIRYENEEAVDDSQLPKDRFSAERLKGVDSTLKIQPAELGDSAVYLCASSLTGQRNEKLFFGSGTQLSVL.